Listed here are 20 T cell receptor beta chains from one sample, sequenced in a study of shared clonotypes between healthy human individuals. Profiling relied on immunoSEQ multiplex PCR, and the TCRdb table lists in-frame clones only, not all of them. This table holds hundreds of thousands of clones, around 93% found once. CD45RO-negative cells were positively selected for CCR7, leaving out terminally differentiated effector memory CD45RA+ cells. Sequences were obtained from naive CD8+ T cells sorted from blood. The source is a young man in good health.

This chain links TRBV5-4 with TRBJ2-7, with 8 bases lining up with TRBD1. J was trimmed by 3 bases and V by 4 bases; bases with no gene match: 6. This CDR3 comprises 14 residues. CDR1 is SGHNT and CDR2 is YYREEE in the germline V gene (reference sequence). This CDR3 is CASSRGTGDYEQYF. Here the CDR3 DNA reads TGTGCCAGCAGCCGCGGGACAGGCGACTACGAGCAGTACTTC.

This chain joins TRBV11-2 and TRBJ1-4, with TRBD1 matching 8 bases. The V and J ends lost 4 bases and 1 base, in that order; junction bases with no gene match: 11. The V gene's germline CDR1 is SGHAT and CDR2 FQNNGV. The CDR3 is 18 amino acids. The CDR3 coding sequence is TGTGCCAGCAGCTCCGACCCCGGGACAGGCCAAACTAATGAAAAACTGTTTTTT. Encoded protein: CASSSDPGTGQTNEKLFF.

The chain links TRBV9 to TRBJ1-2, with 7 positions matching TRBD1. The CDR3 loop spans 12 amino acids. Germline V CDR1 and CDR2: SGDLS, YYNGEE. Trimming at V came to 4 bases and at J to 12 bases, leaving 9 bases not matched to a gene. DNA of the CDR3: TGTGCCAGCAGCCCGCAGACAGGGAGGGACACCTTC. Translation gives CASSPQTGRDTF.

The chain employs TRBV27 and TRBJ2-2; the D is unclear. The V end lost 5 bases, the J end lost 6 bases, and 10 bases lay between the germline ends. The CDR3 has 13 amino acids. The V gene's germline CDR1 is MNHEY and CDR2 SMNVEV (reference sequence). CDR3: CASSRAPSGELFF. CDR3 bases: TGTGCCAGCAGTAGGGCCCCATCCGGGGAGCTGTTTTTT.

The gene calls are TRBV15 and TRBJ2-7; the match to TRBD2 covers 8 bases. The CDR3 sequence is 15 residues long. Trimming at V came to 0 bases and at J to 6 bases, leaving 7 bases not matched to a gene. Germline V gene sequence: CDR1 LNHNV, CDR2 YYDKDF (reference sequence). CDR3 in DNA: TGTGCCACCAGCAGAGAAGTACTAGCGGTACCCGAGCAGTACTTC. Amino acids: CATSREVLAVPEQYF.

This rearrangement joins TRBV6-1 to TRBJ2-1; D may be TRBD2 (5 bases). The V and J ends lost 2 bases and 4 bases respectively, with 9 bases between them. The CDR3 contains 14 residues. Germline V gene data show CDR1 as MNHNS and CDR2 as SASEGT. CDR3 amino acids: CASSETGNYNEQFF. The CDR3 nucleotides read TGTGCCAGCAGTGAAACGGGAAATTACAATGAGCAGTTCTTC.

V gene TRBV28 combines with J gene TRBJ1-1; 7 bases line up with TRBD1. V lost 2 bases to trimming and J lost 6 bases; unmatched junction nucleotides: 3. The CDR3 loop spans 13 amino acids. Germline assignment: CDR1 MDHEN and CDR2 SYDVKM. DNA of the CDR3: TGTGCCAGCAGTTTAATCGGGACAGCTGAAGCTTTCTTT. Amino acids: CASSLIGTAEAFF.

A remark on this clone: The sample contains more than one DNA sequence encoding this CDR3. The chain uses TRBV7-9 and TRBJ2-5, with 7 bases fitting TRBD1. Germline V gives CDR1 SEHNR, CDR2 FQNEAQ (reference sequence). V lost 3 bases and J lost 1; bases outside the gene matches: 2. This CDR3 is built from 14 residues. This CDR3 reads CASSFWDSQETQYF. CDR3 DNA: TGTGCCAGCAGCTTCTGGGACAGCCAAGAGACCCAGTACTTC.

A word on this clone: Other DNA sequences from this sample encode an identical CDR3 as well. This sequence joins TRBV19 and TRBJ2-1; the match to TRBD2 covers 11 bases. Looked up from germline, CDR1 is LNHDA and CDR2 is SQIVND (reference sequence). The J segment lost 4 bases and the V segment lost 6 bases, leaving 5 bases of the junction unmatched. This CDR3 comprises 15 residues. The CDR3 loop is CASSPTSGTYNEQFF. The CDR3 nucleotides read TGTGCCAGTAGCCCGACTAGCGGGACATACAATGAGCAGTTCTTC.

This chain joins TRBV10-2 and TRBJ2-5; no reliable D call. Trimming left V 0 bases short and J 5 bases short, with 13 bases between. CDR1 is WSHSY and CDR2 is SAAADI in the germline V gene. The CDR3 totals 15 residues. CDR3 loop: CASSESGVGYETQYF. CDR3 nucleotides: TGCGCCAGCAGTGAGTCTGGTGTGGGTTACGAGACCCAGTACTTC.

The J gene is TRBJ2-1, the V gene TRBV27, with 8 bases matching TRBD1. With 10 bases clipped from V and 3 bases from J, the junction kept 8 bases outside the gene matches. Looked up from germline, CDR1 is MNHEY and CDR2 is SMNVEV (reference sequence). The CDR3 consists of 14 residues. The CDR3 region has the DNA TGTGCCACCAGGGGGCTTAATTACTACAATGAGCAGTTCTTC. Translation gives CATRGLNYYNEQFF.

The chain joins TRBV7-9 to TRBJ1-2; D is ambiguous. The CDR3 covers 13 residues. Germline lookup yields CDR1 SEHNR and CDR2 FQNEAQ (reference sequence). V was cut by 1 base and J by 4 bases, with 7 bases left in between. This chain's CDR3 is CASSLESLYGYTF. The CDR3 nucleotides read TGTGCCAGCAGCTTAGAATCCCTCTATGGCTACACCTTC.

As for this clone: The sample has other DNA sequences that encode this CDR3 too. The chain recombines TRBV6-5 with TRBJ2-7; 8 bases agree with TRBD1. This CDR3 has 14 residues. In germline, CDR1 is MNHEY, CDR2 SVGAGI. The V segment lost 2 bases and the J segment 0 bases; nucleotides outside the gene matches: 0. For the CDR3, the DNA is TGTGCCAGCAGTTACGGACAGGGCTCCTACGAGCAGTACTTC. Translating gives CASSYGQGSYEQYF.

The chain links TRBV19 to TRBJ2-1; tentatively, D is TRBD1 (6 bases). V lost 3 bases, J lost 0 bases, and 9 bases lay in between. Germline V gene data show CDR1 as LNHDA and CDR2 as SQIVND (reference sequence). This CDR3 is built from 15 residues. In nucleotides, the CDR3 is TGTGCCAGTAGTATTTGGGACAACTCCTACAATGAGCAGTTCTTC. Its translation: CASSIWDNSYNEQFF.

This chain connects TRBV6-5 to TRBJ2-1; TRBD2 matches at 12 bases. Looked up from germline, CDR1 is MNHEY and CDR2 is SVGAGI. The CDR3 covers 15 residues. Trimming at V came to 2 bases and at J to 9 bases, leaving 5 bases not matched to a gene. The CDR3 coding sequence is TGTGCCAGCAGTTACGGACTAGCGGGATCCGGTGAGCAGTTCTTC. Its translation: CASSYGLAGSGEQFF.

This clone was observed a single time. The chain joins TRBV27 to TRBJ1-1; the D gene is possibly TRBD1 (5 bases). CDR3 length: 14 residues. Trimming cost V 4 bases and J 0 bases, with 9 bases left between them. CDR1 is MNHEY, CDR2 SMNVEV, per germline (reference sequence). This chain's CDR3 is CASSSGGVNTEAFF. The DNA for the CDR3 is TGTGCCAGCAGTTCTGGGGGGGTGAACACTGAAGCTTTCTTT.

The rearrangement joins TRBV11-2 to TRBJ2-2; a weak D match, TRBD2 (6 bases). Germline loops: CDR1 SGHAT, CDR2 FQNNGV. V lost 0 bases, J lost 5 bases, and 13 bases lay in between. The CDR3 has 16 residues. CDR3 DNA: TGTGCCAGCAGCTTAGAGCCGAGGGCGGGGACCGGGGAGCTGTTTTTT. This encodes CASSLEPRAGTGELFF.

The rearrangement joins TRBV28 to TRBJ2-2; no definite D call. V was pared by 1 base and J by 8 bases, with 20 bases between. CDR1 MDHEN and CDR2 SYDVKM come from the germline V gene. The CDR3 has 17 amino acids. In DNA form, the CDR3 reads TGTGCCAGCAGTTTATCATCGGGCTGGCAGGAAGGAGGGGAGCTGTTTTTT. It yields the protein CASSLSSGWQEGGELFF.

The chain has TRBV27 and TRBJ2-3, with 8 bases that match TRBD1. Germline assignment: CDR1 MNHEY and CDR2 SMNVEV (reference sequence). The junction had 2 bases not matched to a gene; V was cut back by 1 base and J by 2 bases. This CDR3 has 15 amino acids. The CDR3 DNA reads TGTGCCAGCAGTTTATACCAGGGGGCCACAGATACGCAGTATTTT. Amino acid sequence: CASSLYQGATDTQYF.

Written as DNA, the CDR3 is TGTGCCAGCGGATATCACAGGGTCAGTAAACTCGATGGCTACACCTTC. Its translation: CASGYHRVSKLDGYTF. V and J are TRBV9 and TRBJ1-2, with TRBD1 as a possible D gene (6 bases). There are 16 residues in the CDR3. Germline V lookup: CDR1 SGDLS, CDR2 YYNGEE. Trimming took 7 bases from V and 6 from J, leaving 25 bases between them.